This record covers a single TCR beta chain. The sample comes from a study of blood T cell repertoires in COVID-19. As originally analysed: Reference gene primer amplification yielded estimated nucleated cell counts. The protocol was immunoSEQ multiplex PCR, while the TCRdb copy is restricted to in-frame clones and leaves out a portion. Clone size and V and J calls were adopted from that table, with D and trimming inferred from the DNA. This sample carries approximately 30,000 clones, around 88% of them seen once, and the ten largest clones take about 17%. CDR3 length equals 18 residues. V trimming: 3 bases; J trimming: 0 bases; junction bases outside the gene matches: 12. Germline lookup yields CDR1 MGHRA and CDR2 YSYEKL.

Sample: peripheral blood. The clonotype comes from a human donor in a cohort sampled during active COVID-19. The J gene is TRBJ2-7, the V gene TRBV4-1, with 9 bases matching TRBD1. The CDR3 DNA reads TGCGCCAGCAGCCACCTCGGGACAGGGCCCGATAGCTCCTACGAGCAGTACTTC. Translating gives CASSHLGTGPDSSYEQYF.